This T cell receptor beta chain stems from a study of yellow fever vaccine responses in identical twins. This CDR3 comprises 12 residues. Germline V gene data show CDR1 as SQVTM and CDR2 as ANQGSEA. The V and J ends lost 6 bases and 9 bases respectively, with 15 bases between them. Study outcomes and limitations: Twins reportedly showed a vaccine T cell response that seemed partly convergent and partly personalized.

TCRdb fed the RT-PCR reads into MiXCR, producing one record per CDR3 protein. The sample contains about 34,000 distinct CDR3 sequences, 50% to 65% of which appear only once. Comment on this clonotype: Its antigen is unknown.

The input for sequencing was T cells from blood (PBMCs), unsorted or a sorted subset (not recorded which), taken before or after yellow fever vaccination (not recorded which). The receptor comes from a woman aged 18-29 years who received the yellow fever vaccine. The chain has TRBV29-1 and TRBJ2-1, with unresolved D. The CDR3 reads CSVILVGVEQFF. As DNA, the CDR3 is TGCAGCGTGATCCTAGTTGGAGTTGAGCAGTTCTTC.